These 3 T cell receptor beta chains came from one sample sequenced in a study of T-cell reconstitution after alpha-beta-depleted transplantation in children. Unique molecular identifiers were used in preparing the TCRbeta library. TCRdb reprocessed the PCR reads via MiXCR and lists one record per CDR3 protein. The table has about 580,000 distinct CDR3 sequences, roughly 24% seen once; the top ten hold 11% to 15%. This specimen was PBMCs, mostly from graft donor cells, taken 360 days after TCRalphabeta/CD19-depleted stem cell transplant. Receptors were obtained from a boy under three years old who had a stem cell transplant for acute myeloid leukemia, so the T cells may come from the graft donor.

This clonotype has a handful of counts. The V and J genes are TRBV5-1 and TRBJ2-7, with 7 nucleotides matching TRBD1. Germline CDR1 and CDR2: SGHRS and YFSETQ. J lost 7 bases, V lost 0 bases, and 4 bases had no gene match. The CDR3 runs to 13 residues. CDR3 loop: CASSLEGAEEQYF. In DNA form, the CDR3 reads TGCGCCAGCAGCTTGGAGGGGGCGGAGGAGCAGTACTTC.

The table lists this clonotype with a few counts. This CDR3 reads CASSYSAWRGYEQYF. CDR3 coding DNA: TGTGCCAGCAGTTACTCTGCGTGGAGGGGCTACGAGCAGTACTTC. V gene TRBV6-5 combines with J gene TRBJ2-7; weak D call: TRBD2 (6 bases). V lost 0 bases and J lost 3, with 12 bases in between. This CDR3 spans 15 amino acids. The germline V gene has CDR1 MNHEY and CDR2 SVGAGI.

CDR3 coding DNA: TGCAGCGTACACCGGGACAGGGGGGGAAGCAATCAGCCCCAGCATTTT. Translating it yields CSVHRDRGGSNQPQHF. This rearrangement joins TRBV29-1 to TRBJ1-5, with 11 positions matching TRBD1. From germline, CDR1 is SQVTM and CDR2 ANQGSEA. The junction had 8 bases not matched to a gene; V was cut back by 6 bases and J by 1 base. The CDR3 has 16 residues.